This T cell receptor (beta chain) originates from a study of blood T cell repertoires in COVID-19. Study-level information: Acute and convalescent COVID-19 specimens originated in the United States, Italy and Spain.

Sequencing was performed with immunoSEQ multiplex PCR; in TCRdb, only in-frame clones are kept and a portion is missing. The sample records 29,000 or so clones, about 92% being singletons. The CDR3 contains 15 residues. V shed 1 base and J shed 5 bases, with 12 bases lying between them. The germline gives CDR1 LGHNA, CDR2 YNFKEQ. This clonotype was obtained from a man between 45 and 60 years old with active COVID-19. The sequenced sample was peripheral blood. The rearrangement uses TRBV4-2 and TRBJ2-1, with D possibly matching TRBD2 (5 bases). The CDR3 region has the DNA TGTGCCAGCAGCCAAGGGTTGCGGGCTAACAATGAGCAGTTCTTC. It yields the protein CASSQGLRANNEQFF.